Listed below are T cell receptor beta chains from one sample, sequenced in a study of CD8 T cells in ankylosing spondylitis. TCRdb reprocessed the 5' RACE reads via MiXCR and lists one record per CDR3 protein. The repertoire holds roughly 440,000 distinct CDR3 sequences, with about 15% as singletons. Sequencing used blood, either unsorted or a sorted T cell fraction (not recorded which). These receptor sequences come from a male donor with ankylosing spondylitis. Both conserved end residues are part of each CDR3. Fields, in order: CDR3 length, J gene, D gene, V gene, clone size, CDR3 protein, CDR3 DNA. A D gene is named only where the DNA matches it firmly. Only some rows state a clone size, as once, few, many or a class for expanded clones.

cdr3_length: 13
j_call: TRBJ2-5
d_call: NA
v_call: TRBV12-3/TRBV12-4
clone_size: many
cdr3_aa: CASRDAKRETQYF
cdr3_nt: TGTGCCAGTCGGGACGCGAAGAGAGAGACCCAGTACTTC

cdr3_length: 15
j_call: TRBJ1-2
d_call: TRBD1
v_call: TRBV20-1
clone_size: once
cdr3_aa: CSAPRQGGSNYGYTF
cdr3_nt: TGCAGTGCCCCGAGACAGGGCGGGAGTAACTATGGCTACACCTTC

cdr3_length: 15
j_call: TRBJ1-1
d_call: NA
v_call: TRBV7-9
clone_size: few
cdr3_aa: CASSTSRQVGTEAFF
cdr3_nt: TGTGCCAGCAGCACTAGCAGGCAGGTAGGCACTGAAGCTTTCTTT

cdr3_length: 14
j_call: TRBJ2-2
d_call: NA
v_call: TRBV15
clone_size: NA
cdr3_aa: CATSRDRHTGELFF
cdr3_nt: TGTGCCACCAGCAGAGATCGCCACACCGGGGAGCTGTTTTTT

cdr3_length: 13
j_call: TRBJ1-2
d_call: TRBD1
v_call: TRBV19
clone_size: NA
cdr3_aa: CASSIGQDYGYTF
cdr3_nt: TGTGCCAGTAGTATTGGACAGGACTATGGCTACACCTTC

cdr3_length: 15
j_call: TRBJ1-6
d_call: NA
v_call: TRBV27
clone_size: NA
cdr3_aa: CASSPQGLYNSPLHF
cdr3_nt: TGTGCCAGCAGCCCACAGGGACTCTATAATTCACCCCTCCACTTT

cdr3_length: 16
j_call: TRBJ2-7
d_call: NA
v_call: TRBV5-1
clone_size: few
cdr3_aa: CASSLGDEILTGEQYF
cdr3_nt: TGCGCCAGCAGCTTGGGGGATGAAATATTAACTGGCGAGCAGTACTTC

cdr3_length: 17
j_call: TRBJ2-2
d_call: TRBD2
v_call: TRBV9
clone_size: NA
cdr3_aa: CASSVGLAGWNTGELFF
cdr3_nt: TGTGCCAGCAGCGTTGGACTAGCGGGGTGGAACACCGGGGAGCTGTTTTTT

cdr3_length: 15
j_call: TRBJ1-1
d_call: TRBD1
v_call: TRBV7-9
clone_size: few
cdr3_aa: CASSLEGTGRTEAFF
cdr3_nt: TGTGCCAGCAGCTTAGAGGGGACAGGGCGCACTGAAGCTTTCTTT

cdr3_length: 16
j_call: TRBJ2-1
d_call: TRBD2
v_call: TRBV5-1
clone_size: NA
cdr3_aa: CASIRETGLANNEQFF
cdr3_nt: TGCGCCAGCATACGGGAAACGGGACTAGCTAACAATGAGCAGTTCTTC

cdr3_length: 12
j_call: TRBJ2-7
d_call: NA
v_call: TRBV19
clone_size: NA
cdr3_aa: CACSISRGEQYF
cdr3_nt: TGTGCCTGTAGTATCTCACGGGGGGAGCAGTACTTC

cdr3_length: 17
j_call: TRBJ2-1
d_call: TRBD1
v_call: TRBV19
clone_size: NA
cdr3_aa: CASSFRDRAVSYNEQFF
cdr3_nt: TGTGCCAGTAGTTTCCGGGACAGGGCCGTGTCCTACAATGAGCAGTTCTTC

cdr3_length: 19
j_call: TRBJ2-6
d_call: TRBD1
v_call: TRBV6-5
clone_size: NA
cdr3_aa: CASSYSSGQGFSGANVLTF
cdr3_nt: TGTGCCAGCAGTTACTCCTCAGGACAGGGTTTCTCTGGGGCCAACGTCCTGACTTTC

cdr3_length: 16
j_call: TRBJ2-6
d_call: NA
v_call: TRBV23-1
clone_size: NA
cdr3_aa: CASSQRHSSGANVLTF
cdr3_nt: TGCGCCAGCAGTCAACGACACAGCTCTGGGGCCAACGTCCTGACTTTC

cdr3_length: 10
j_call: TRBJ1-1
d_call: NA
v_call: TRBV20-1
clone_size: NA
cdr3_aa: CSAWGRGAFF
cdr3_nt: TGCAGTGCTTGGGGACGAGGAGCTTTCTTT

cdr3_length: 12
j_call: TRBJ1-2
d_call: NA
v_call: TRBV7-2
clone_size: NA
cdr3_aa: CASSLAGFGYTF
cdr3_nt: TGTGCCAGCAGCTTAGCAGGGTTTGGCTACACCTTC

cdr3_length: 14
j_call: TRBJ2-7
d_call: TRBD2
v_call: TRBV3-1
clone_size: NA
cdr3_aa: CASSHKTSAYEQYF
cdr3_nt: TGTGCCAGCAGCCATAAGACTAGCGCCTACGAGCAGTACTTC

cdr3_length: 13
j_call: TRBJ1-2
d_call: NA
v_call: TRBV5-1
clone_size: NA
cdr3_aa: CASSLFSGRGYTF
cdr3_nt: TGCGCCAGCAGCTTGTTCTCAGGGAGGGGCTACACCTTC

cdr3_length: 15
j_call: TRBJ2-3
d_call: NA
v_call: TRBV5-5
clone_size: NA
cdr3_aa: CASSVVQGSTDTQYF
cdr3_nt: TGTGCCAGCAGCGTCGTACAGGGTAGCACAGATACGCAGTATTTT

cdr3_length: 17
j_call: TRBJ1-2
d_call: NA
v_call: TRBV5-1
clone_size: NA
cdr3_aa: CASSLRALRPGNYGYTF
cdr3_nt: TGCGCCAGCAGCTTGCGGGCCCTTAGACCCGGGAACTATGGCTACACCTTC